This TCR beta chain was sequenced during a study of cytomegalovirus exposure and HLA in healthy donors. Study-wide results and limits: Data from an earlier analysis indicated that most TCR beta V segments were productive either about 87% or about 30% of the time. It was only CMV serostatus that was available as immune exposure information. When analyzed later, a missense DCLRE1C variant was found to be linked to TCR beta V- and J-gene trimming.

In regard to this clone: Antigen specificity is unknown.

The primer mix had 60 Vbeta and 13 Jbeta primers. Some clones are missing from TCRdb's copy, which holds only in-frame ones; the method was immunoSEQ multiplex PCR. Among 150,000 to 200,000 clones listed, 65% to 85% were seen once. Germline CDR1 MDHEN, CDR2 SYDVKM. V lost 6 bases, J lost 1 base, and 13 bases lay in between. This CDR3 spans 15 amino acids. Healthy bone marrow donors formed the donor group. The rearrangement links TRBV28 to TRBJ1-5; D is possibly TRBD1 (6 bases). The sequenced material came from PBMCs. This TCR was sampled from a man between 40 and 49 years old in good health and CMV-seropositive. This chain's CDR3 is CASRSGAGSNQPQHF. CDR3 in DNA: TGTGCCAGCAGATCAGGGGCTGGGAGCAATCAGCCCCAGCATTTT.